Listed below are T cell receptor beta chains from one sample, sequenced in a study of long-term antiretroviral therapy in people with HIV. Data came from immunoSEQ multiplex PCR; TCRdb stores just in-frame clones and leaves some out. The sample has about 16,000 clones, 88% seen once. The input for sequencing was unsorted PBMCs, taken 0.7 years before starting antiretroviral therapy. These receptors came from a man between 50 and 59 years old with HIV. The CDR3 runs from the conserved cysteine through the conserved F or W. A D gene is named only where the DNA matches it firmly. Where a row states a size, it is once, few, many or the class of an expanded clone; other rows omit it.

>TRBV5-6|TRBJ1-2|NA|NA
CASSLGQLNYGYTF
TGTGCCAGCAGCTTGGGACAGTTAAACTATGGCTACACCTTC
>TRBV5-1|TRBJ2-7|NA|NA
CASSLTLATYEQYF
TGCGCCAGCAGCTTGACTCTAGCGACTTACGAGCAGTACTTC
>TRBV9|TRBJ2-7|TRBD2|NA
CASSQGLAREQYF
TGTGCCAGCAGCCAAGGACTAGCACGGGAGCAGTACTTC
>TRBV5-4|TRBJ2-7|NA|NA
CASSQTPYEQYF
TGTGCCAGCAGCCAAACCCCCTACGAGCAGTACTTC
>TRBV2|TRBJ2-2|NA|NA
CASRETPILGGELFF
TGTGCCAGCAGGGAAACCCCTATCCTGGGCGGGGAGCTGTTTTTT
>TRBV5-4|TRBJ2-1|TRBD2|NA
CASSLTSGAKDEQFF
TGTGCCAGCAGCTTGACTAGCGGAGCGAAGGATGAGCAGTTCTTC
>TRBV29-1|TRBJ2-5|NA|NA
CSAGLGGTQYF
TGCAGCGCGGGCCTTGGCGGGACCCAGTACTTC
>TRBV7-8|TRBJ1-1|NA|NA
CASSLGQYTEAFF
TGTGCCAGCAGCTTAGGCCAGTACACTGAAGCTTTCTTT
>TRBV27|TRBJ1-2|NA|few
CASSRYDRNYGYTF
TGTGCCAGCAGTCGGTACGACCGGAACTATGGCTACACCTTC
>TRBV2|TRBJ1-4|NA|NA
CASSEVVVRREKLFF
TGTGCCAGCAGTGAAGTCGTTGTGCGAAGGGAAAAACTGTTTTTT
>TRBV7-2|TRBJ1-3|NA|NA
CASSLAATVSGNTIYF
TGTGCCAGCAGCTTAGCGGCGACGGTCTCTGGAAACACCATATATTTT
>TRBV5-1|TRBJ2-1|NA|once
CASSLGDFESSYNEQFF
TGCGCCAGCAGCTTGGGGGACTTCGAGAGCTCCTACAATGAGCAGTTCTTC
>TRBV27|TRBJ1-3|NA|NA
CASSPLGGAASGNTIYF
TGTGCCAGCAGTCCCCTAGGGGGGGCGGCCTCTGGAAACACCATATATTTT
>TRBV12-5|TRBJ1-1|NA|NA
CASGLQGYTEAFF
TGTGCTAGTGGTTTGCAGGGTTACACTGAAGCTTTCTTT
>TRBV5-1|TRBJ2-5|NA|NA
CASSLVPNQETQYF
TGCGCCAGCAGCTTGGTGCCTAACCAAGAGACCCAGTACTTC
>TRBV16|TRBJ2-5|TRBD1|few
CASSRDRGETQYF
TGTGCCAGCAGCCGGGACAGGGGAGAGACCCAGTACTTC
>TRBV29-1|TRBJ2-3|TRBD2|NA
CSVEGTSKPLGTQYF
TGCAGCGTTGAGGGGACTAGTAAACCCCTAGGTACGCAGTATTTT
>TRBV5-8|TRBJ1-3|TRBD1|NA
CASSLGTGPRNTIYF
TGTGCCAGCAGCTTGGGGACAGGGCCTAGAAACACCATATATTTT
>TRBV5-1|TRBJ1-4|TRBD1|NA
CASSAFRDSSGANEKLFF
TGCGCCAGCAGCGCATTCCGGGACAGCAGCGGGGCTAATGAAAAACTGTTTTTT
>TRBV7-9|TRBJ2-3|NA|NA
CASSINADTQYF
TGTGCCAGCAGCATTAACGCAGATACGCAGTATTTT
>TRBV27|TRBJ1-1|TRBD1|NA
CASSLRRDRDTEAFF
TGTGCCAGCAGTCTGCGCCGGGACAGGGACACTGAAGCTTTCTTT
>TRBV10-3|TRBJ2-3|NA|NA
CAISSDSTDTQYF
TGTGCCATCAGCTCCGATAGCACAGATACGCAGTATTTT
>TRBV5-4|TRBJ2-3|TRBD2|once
CASSSEETSVADTQYF
TGTGCCAGCAGCTCCGAAGAGACTAGCGTCGCAGATACGCAGTATTTT
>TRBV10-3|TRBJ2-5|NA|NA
CAISANRKSDSRQETQYF
TGTGCCATCAGTGCAAATAGAAAATCGGATTCCCGGCAAGAGACCCAGTACTTC
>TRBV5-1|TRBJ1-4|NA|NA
CASSEIGSSEKLFF
TGCGCCAGCTCCGAAATCGGGTCCTCGGAAAAACTGTTTTTT
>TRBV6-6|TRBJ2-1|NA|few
CASISSYNEQFF
TGTGCCAGCATCAGCTCCTACAATGAGCAGTTCTTC
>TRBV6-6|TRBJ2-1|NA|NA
CASSYRGRIYNEQFF
TGTGCCAGCAGTTACCGAGGACGGATCTACAATGAGCAGTTCTTC
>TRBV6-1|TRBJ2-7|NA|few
CASSEGLYEQYF
TGTGCCAGCAGTGAAGGGCTCTACGAGCAGTACTTC
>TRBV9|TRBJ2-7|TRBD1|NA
CASSEEDRASWDEQYF
TGTGCCAGCAGCGAAGAGGACAGGGCCTCTTGGGACGAGCAGTACTTC